One sample yielded the 11 T cell receptor beta chains listed below, sequenced in a study of cytomegalovirus exposure and HLA in healthy donors (dated by TCRdb to the late 2010s). Library generation was performed with the immunoSEQ multiplex PCR assay. TCRdb's version of the immuneACCESS table is confined to in-frame rearrangements and falls short of the full clone set. An unresolved V gene accounts for under half of the shortfall where checked; the remainder is of unknown origin. The sample table holds about 280,000 clones, of which roughly 90% were seen once. Around 0.9% of the sample comes from the top ten. The sample comprised PBMCs. These receptors all come from a woman between 18 and 29 years old in good health and CMV-seronegative.

The chain carries TRBV10-3 and TRBJ1-6, with 9 bases that match TRBD1. CDR3 size: 11 residues. In germline, CDR1 is ENHRY, CDR2 SYGVKD. Trimming took 6 bases from V and 16 from J; bases not matched to a gene: 4. CDR3 sequence reads: CAIRGGQGLHF. In nucleotides, the CDR3 is TGTGCCATCAGGGGGGGACAGGGACTCCACTTT.

V gene TRBV20-1 combines with J gene TRBJ2-1, with 9 bases aligning to TRBD2. There are 11 residues in the CDR3. Germline V lookup: CDR1 DFQATT, CDR2 SNEGSKA (reference sequence). V dropped 5 bases and J dropped 11; count of bases not matched to a gene: 4. The chain's CDR3 is CSAHSGSKQFF. In nucleotides, the CDR3 is TGCAGTGCTCATAGCGGGAGCAAGCAGTTCTTC.

The sample holds a few counts of this clone. V gene TRBV28 combines with J gene TRBJ1-2, with 7 bases lining up with TRBD1. This CDR3 region has 12 residues. The V gene's germline CDR1 is MDHEN and CDR2 SYDVKM. J gave up 7 bases and V 5 bases, and 4 bases lay outside the gene matches. The CDR3 protein is CASSPHRGGYTF. CDR3 nucleotide sequence: TGTGCCAGCAGTCCTCACAGGGGTGGCTACACCTTC.

The chain recombines TRBV5-6 with TRBJ2-5, with TRBD1 as a possible D gene (5 bases). V was cut by 0 bases and J by 3 bases, with 6 bases left in between. The CDR3 covers 13 residues. Looked up from germline, CDR1 is SGHDT and CDR2 is YYEEEE. CDR3 amino acids: CASSLGGEETQYF. The CDR3 bases are TGTGCCAGCAGCTTGGGGGGCGAAGAGACCCAGTACTTC.

The chain is built from TRBV7-6 and TRBJ2-7, with TRBD1 identical over 10 bases. The CDR3 loop spans 17 amino acids. CDR1 is SGHVS and CDR2 is FNYEAQ in the germline V gene. After removal of 3 bases from V and 1 base from J, the junction contained 9 bases not matched to a gene. CDR3 nucleotide sequence: TGTGCCAGCAGCTTGAGACAGGGGGCCGATCGTTCCTACGAGCAGTACTTC. The encoded protein is CASSLRQGADRSYEQYF.

The V and J genes are TRBV11-2 and TRBJ2-1; D remains unclear. This CDR3 spans 14 amino acids. The V end was cut by 5 bases, the J end by 6 bases, with 14 bases between. From germline, CDR1 is SGHAT and CDR2 FQNNGV. The CDR3 sequence is CASSPSLVPNEQFF. In nucleotides, the CDR3 is TGTGCCAGCAGCCCCAGTCTAGTGCCCAATGAGCAGTTCTTC.

This chain uses TRBV6-1 with TRBJ1-1; D unresolved. The CDR3 runs 12 residues. Germline V gives CDR1 MNHNS, CDR2 SASEGT. With 8 bases removed from V and 1 base from J, the gap between germline ends came to 8 bases. This CDR3 is CASEEGNTEAFF. In DNA, the CDR3 is TGTGCCAGCGAGGAGGGGAACACTGAAGCTTTCTTT.

The chain uses TRBV6-5 and TRBJ2-2; D is possibly TRBD1 (5 bases). V was trimmed by 0 bases and J by 6 bases, leaving 14 bases between them. The germline CDR1 and CDR2 sequences are MNHEY and SVGAGI. The CDR3 spans 16 residues. The CDR3 coding sequence is TGTGCCAGCAGTTACTCAACTCAGGGCGAGGCCGGGGAGCTGTTTTTT. As protein: CASSYSTQGEAGELFF.

The chain joins TRBV30 to TRBJ2-1, with 7 positions matching TRBD2. CDR3 length equals 11 residues. Germline trimming cut 5 bases from V and 15 bases from J; bases unmatched to any gene: 10. CDR1 and CDR2 from the germline V gene are GTSNPN and SVGIG (reference sequence). Here the CDR3 reads CAWVGGVWSFF. The CDR3 DNA reads as TGTGCCTGGGTGGGGGGGGTGTGGTCGTTCTTC.

V is TRBV2 and J is TRBJ1-2, with 12 bases matching TRBD1. Germline trimming cut 8 bases from V and 4 bases from J; bases unmatched to any gene: 14. The CDR3 extends over 17 amino acids. Germline CDR1 and CDR2: SNHLY and FYNNEI. For the CDR3, the DNA is TGTGCCAGCCCAACCTCGTACCGGGACAGGGGGCCCTATGGCTACACCTTC. It is translated as CASPTSYRDRGPYGYTF. Based on the CDR3 plus reference TRBV2 and TRBJ1-2, the full variable domain is EPEVTQTPSHQVTQMGQEVILRCVPISNHLYFYWYRQILGQKVEFLVSFYNNEISEKSEIFDDQFSVERPDGSNFTLKIRSTKLEDSAMYFCASPTSYRDRGPYGYTFGSGTRLTVV.

V gene TRBV6-6 combines with J gene TRBJ2-7; 8 positions match TRBD2. Looked up from germline, CDR1 is MNHNY and CDR2 is SVGAGI (reference sequence). This CDR3 is built from 15 residues. V was clipped by 0 bases and J by 7 bases; unmatched bases: 8. CDR3 coding DNA: TGTGCCAGCAGTTACTCTGCGGGTACGGGGGGGGAGCAGTACTTC. Residues: CASSYSAGTGGEQYF.